A selection of T cell receptor beta chains follows, all from one sample in a study of graft-versus-host responses after intestinal transplantation. Sequenced by immunoSEQ multiplex PCR; TCRdb stores in-frame clones only, minus some. There are over 70,000 clones in the sample; 90% to 95% occur only once, and 0.53% lies in the top ten. The antigens of these receptors remain unknown. Sample: unstimulated CD8+ T cells sorted from spleen or lymph node cells, taken before intestinal transplant. These receptors came from a human donor who received an intestinal transplant. CDR3s include the opening cysteine and the closing phenylalanine or tryptophan. Each record gives: D gene, J gene, CDR3 length, V gene, clone size, CDR3 protein, CDR3 DNA. The D gene is left open where the match is weak. Only some rows state a clone size, as once, few, many or a class for expanded clones.

d_gene: -
j_gene: TRBJ1-1
len: 17
v_gene: TRBV7-9
abundance: -
CDR3aa: CASSPPTGQAMNTEAFF
CDR3nt: TGTGCCAGCAGCCCCCCCACAGGGCAGGCCATGAACACTGAAGCTTTCTTT

d_gene: -
j_gene: TRBJ1-1
len: 13
v_gene: TRBV5-4
abundance: -
CDR3aa: CASSPPGNTEAFF
CDR3nt: TGTGCCAGCAGCCCCCCAGGGAACACTGAAGCTTTCTTT

d_gene: -
j_gene: TRBJ2-6
len: 15
v_gene: TRBV9
abundance: -
CDR3aa: CASSADSSGANVLTF
CDR3nt: TGTGCCAGCAGCGCCGATTCTTCTGGGGCCAACGTCCTGACTTTC

d_gene: TRBD1
j_gene: TRBJ2-7
len: 15
v_gene: TRBV6-5
abundance: -
CDR3aa: CASSYLATGPYEQYF
CDR3nt: TGTGCCAGCAGTTACCTCGCGACAGGGCCTTACGAGCAGTACTTC

d_gene: TRBD1
j_gene: TRBJ2-5
len: 17
v_gene: TRBV4-2
abundance: -
CDR3aa: CASSQENPGTGFETQYF
CDR3nt: TGTGCCAGCAGCCAAGAAAACCCTGGGACAGGGTTCGAGACCCAGTACTTC

d_gene: -
j_gene: TRBJ2-7
len: 14
v_gene: TRBV27
abundance: -
CDR3aa: CASSPWTNSYEQYF
CDR3nt: TGTGCCAGCAGTCCATGGACTAACTCCTACGAGCAGTACTTC

d_gene: -
j_gene: TRBJ2-7
len: 16
v_gene: TRBV7-3
abundance: -
CDR3aa: CASSLAGDTLAYEQYF
CDR3nt: TGTGCCAGCAGCTTAGCAGGGGACACCCTGGCCTACGAGCAGTACTTC

d_gene: TRBD2
j_gene: TRBJ2-5
len: 15
v_gene: TRBV5-1
abundance: -
CDR3aa: CASSFGLAGEETQYF
CDR3nt: TGCGCCAGCAGCTTCGGACTAGCGGGAGAAGAGACCCAGTACTTC

d_gene: TRBD1
j_gene: TRBJ2-7
len: 14
v_gene: TRBV15
abundance: -
CDR3aa: CATSRTGLSYEQYF
CDR3nt: TGTGCCACCAGCCGGACAGGGCTCTCCTACGAGCAGTACTTC

d_gene: -
j_gene: TRBJ1-2
len: 16
v_gene: TRBV5-6
abundance: -
CDR3aa: CASSLTPWTVAYGYTF
CDR3nt: TGTGCCAGCAGCTTGACCCCTTGGACAGTCGCCTATGGCTACACCTTC

d_gene: TRBD2
j_gene: TRBJ2-1
len: 15
v_gene: TRBV15
abundance: -
CDR3aa: CATSPGRATYNEQFF
CDR3nt: TGTGCCACCAGCCCCGGGAGGGCCACCTACAATGAGCAGTTCTTC

d_gene: -
j_gene: TRBJ1-6
len: 16
v_gene: TRBV30
abundance: -
CDR3aa: CAWTEGKGIYNSPLHF
CDR3nt: TGTGCCTGGACAGAGGGGAAGGGGATATATAATTCACCCCTCCACTTT

d_gene: TRBD2
j_gene: TRBJ2-1
len: 14
v_gene: TRBV4-2
abundance: -
CDR3aa: CASSQGGGSDEQFF
CDR3nt: TGTGCCAGCAGCCAAGGGGGCGGGAGCGATGAGCAGTTCTTC

d_gene: -
j_gene: TRBJ2-3
len: 15
v_gene: TRBV27
abundance: -
CDR3aa: CASSLTPGGTDTQYF
CDR3nt: TGTGCCAGCAGTTTGACCCCGGGAGGCACAGATACGCAGTATTTT

d_gene: -
j_gene: TRBJ2-7
len: 15
v_gene: TRBV2
abundance: -
CDR3aa: CASSLPQTGAYEQYF
CDR3nt: TGTGCCAGCAGCCTCCCTCAGACAGGTGCCTACGAGCAGTACTTC

d_gene: TRBD2
j_gene: TRBJ2-1
len: 14
v_gene: TRBV28
abundance: -
CDR3aa: CASKLAGSYNEQFF
CDR3nt: TGTGCCAGCAAACTAGCGGGTTCCTACAATGAGCAGTTCTTC

d_gene: -
j_gene: TRBJ2-5
len: 14
v_gene: TRBV27
abundance: -
CDR3aa: CASSLSVGGETQYF
CDR3nt: TGTGCCAGCAGTTTATCGGTGGGTGGGGAGACCCAGTACTTC

d_gene: -
j_gene: TRBJ2-3
len: 15
v_gene: TRBV5-1
abundance: -
CDR3aa: CASSTADRAGGTQYF
CDR3nt: TGCGCCAGCAGTACCGCCGATAGAGCAGGAGGGACGCAGTATTTT

d_gene: TRBD1
j_gene: TRBJ1-2
len: 14
v_gene: TRBV28
abundance: once
CDR3aa: CASNLDREVGGYTF
CDR3nt: TGTGCCAGCAACCTTGACAGGGAGGTGGGTGGCTACACCTTC

d_gene: -
j_gene: TRBJ2-7
len: 12
v_gene: TRBV27
abundance: -
CDR3aa: CASSLSGVEQYF
CDR3nt: TGTGCCAGCAGTTTGTCAGGGGTTGAGCAGTACTTC

d_gene: -
j_gene: TRBJ2-7
len: 12
v_gene: TRBV7-9
abundance: -
CDR3aa: CASSSQLYEQYF
CDR3nt: TGTGCCAGCAGCTCTCAACTTTACGAGCAGTACTTC

d_gene: -
j_gene: TRBJ2-1
len: 15
v_gene: TRBV7-8
abundance: -
CDR3aa: CASSLVGPSYNERFF
CDR3nt: TGTGCCAGCAGCTTAGTAGGGCCATCTTACAATGAGCGGTTCTTC

d_gene: -
j_gene: TRBJ2-1
len: 12
v_gene: TRBV2
abundance: -
CDR3aa: CAIPGRPNEQFF
CDR3nt: TGTGCCATCCCGGGACGGCCCAATGAGCAGTTCTTC